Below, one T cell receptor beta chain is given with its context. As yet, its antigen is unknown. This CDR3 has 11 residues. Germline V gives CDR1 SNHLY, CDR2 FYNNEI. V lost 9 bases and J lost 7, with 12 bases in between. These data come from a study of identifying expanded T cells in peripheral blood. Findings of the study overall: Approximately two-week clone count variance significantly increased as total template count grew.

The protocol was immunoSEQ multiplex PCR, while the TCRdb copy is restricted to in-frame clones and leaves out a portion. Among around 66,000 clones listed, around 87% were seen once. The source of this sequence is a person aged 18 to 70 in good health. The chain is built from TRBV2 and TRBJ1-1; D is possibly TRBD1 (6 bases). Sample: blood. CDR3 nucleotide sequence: TGTGCCAGTAACAACAGGGTTGAAGCTTTCTTT. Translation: CASNNRVEAFF.